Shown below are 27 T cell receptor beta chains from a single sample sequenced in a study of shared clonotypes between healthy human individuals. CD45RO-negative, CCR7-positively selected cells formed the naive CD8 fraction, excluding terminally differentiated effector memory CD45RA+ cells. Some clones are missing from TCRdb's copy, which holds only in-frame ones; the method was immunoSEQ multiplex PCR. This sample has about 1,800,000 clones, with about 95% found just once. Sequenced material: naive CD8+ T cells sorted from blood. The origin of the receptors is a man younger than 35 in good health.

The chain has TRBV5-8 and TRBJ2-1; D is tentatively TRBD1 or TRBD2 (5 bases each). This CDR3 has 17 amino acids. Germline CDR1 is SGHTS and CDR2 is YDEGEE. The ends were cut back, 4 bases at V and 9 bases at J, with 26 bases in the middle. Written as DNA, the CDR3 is TGTGCCAGCAGCGTCGGGGCTCCGGTGTGGTATTCGAGTGAGCAGTTCTTC. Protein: CASSVGAPVWYSSEQFF.

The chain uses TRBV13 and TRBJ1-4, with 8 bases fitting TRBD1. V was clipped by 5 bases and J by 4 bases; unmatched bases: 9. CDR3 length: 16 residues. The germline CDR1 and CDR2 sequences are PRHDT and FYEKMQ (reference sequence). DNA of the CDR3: TGTGCCAGCAGCCCCAGGACAGGGCGGGGTAATGAAAAACTGTTTTTT. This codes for CASSPRTGRGNEKLFF. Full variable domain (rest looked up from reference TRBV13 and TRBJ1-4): AAGVIQSPRHLIKEKRETATLKCYPIPRHDTVYWYQQGPGQDPQFLISFYEKMQSDKGSIPDRFSAQQFSDYHSELNMSSLELGDSALYFCASSPRTGRGNEKLFFGSGTQLSVL.

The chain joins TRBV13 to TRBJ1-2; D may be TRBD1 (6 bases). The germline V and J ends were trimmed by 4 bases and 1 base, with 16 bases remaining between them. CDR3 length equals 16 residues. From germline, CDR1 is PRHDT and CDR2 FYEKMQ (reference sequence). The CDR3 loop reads CASSSSAQGLNYGYTF. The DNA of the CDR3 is TGTGCCAGCAGCTCTTCGGCACAGGGACTTAACTATGGCTACACCTTC.

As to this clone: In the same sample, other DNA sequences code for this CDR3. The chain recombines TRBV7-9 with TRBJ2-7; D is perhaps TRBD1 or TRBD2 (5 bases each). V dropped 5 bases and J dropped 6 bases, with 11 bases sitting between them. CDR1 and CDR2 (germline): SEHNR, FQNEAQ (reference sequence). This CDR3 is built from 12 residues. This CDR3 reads CASSLWGPEQYF. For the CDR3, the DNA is TGTGCCAGCAGCCTGTGGGGACCCGAGCAGTACTTC.

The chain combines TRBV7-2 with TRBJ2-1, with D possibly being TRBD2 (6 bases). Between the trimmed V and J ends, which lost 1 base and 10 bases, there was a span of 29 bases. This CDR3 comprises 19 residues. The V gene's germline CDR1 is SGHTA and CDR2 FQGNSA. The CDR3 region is CASSLGARPWTTQYGEQFF. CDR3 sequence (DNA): TGTGCCAGCAGCTTAGGGGCTCGACCTTGGACTACCCAATACGGAGAGCAGTTCTTC. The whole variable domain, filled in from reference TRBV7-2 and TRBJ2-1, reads GAGVSQSPSNKVTEKGKDVELRCDPISGHTALYWYRQSLGQGLEFLIYFQGNSAPDKSGLPSDRFSAERTGGSVSTLTIQRTQQEDSAVYLCASSLGARPWTTQYGEQFFGPGTRLTVL.

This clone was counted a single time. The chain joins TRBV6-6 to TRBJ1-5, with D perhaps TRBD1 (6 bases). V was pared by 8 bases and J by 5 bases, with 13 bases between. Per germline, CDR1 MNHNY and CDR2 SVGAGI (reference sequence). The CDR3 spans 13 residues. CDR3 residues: CASGGLGDQPQHF. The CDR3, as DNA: TGTGCCAGCGGGGGGCTGGGGGATCAGCCCCAGCATTTT.

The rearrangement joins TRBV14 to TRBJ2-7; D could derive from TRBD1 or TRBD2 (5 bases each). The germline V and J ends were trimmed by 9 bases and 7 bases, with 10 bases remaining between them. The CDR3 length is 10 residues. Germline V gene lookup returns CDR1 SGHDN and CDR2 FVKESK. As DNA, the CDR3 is TGTGCCAGGGAATGGGGGGAGCAGTACTTC. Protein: CAREWGEQYF.

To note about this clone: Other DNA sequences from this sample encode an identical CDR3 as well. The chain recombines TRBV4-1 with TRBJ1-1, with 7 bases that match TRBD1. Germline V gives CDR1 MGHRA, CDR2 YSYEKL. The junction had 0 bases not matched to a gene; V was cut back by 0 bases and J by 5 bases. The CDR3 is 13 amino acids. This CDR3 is CASSQDRGTEAFF. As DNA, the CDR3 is TGCGCCAGCAGCCAAGACAGGGGGACTGAAGCTTTCTTT.

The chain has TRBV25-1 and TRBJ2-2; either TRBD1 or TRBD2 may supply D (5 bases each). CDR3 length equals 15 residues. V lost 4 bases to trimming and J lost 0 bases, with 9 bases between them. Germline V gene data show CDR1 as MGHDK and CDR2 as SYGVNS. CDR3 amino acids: CASSVGAANTGELFF. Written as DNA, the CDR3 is TGTGCCAGCAGTGTCGGGGCAGCGAACACCGGGGAGCTGTTTTTT.

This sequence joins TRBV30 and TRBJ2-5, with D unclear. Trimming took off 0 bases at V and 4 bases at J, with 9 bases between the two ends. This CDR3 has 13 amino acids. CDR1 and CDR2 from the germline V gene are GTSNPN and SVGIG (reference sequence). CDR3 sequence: CAWSVAWGETQYF. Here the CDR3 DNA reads TGTGCCTGGAGTGTAGCTTGGGGAGAGACCCAGTACTTC.

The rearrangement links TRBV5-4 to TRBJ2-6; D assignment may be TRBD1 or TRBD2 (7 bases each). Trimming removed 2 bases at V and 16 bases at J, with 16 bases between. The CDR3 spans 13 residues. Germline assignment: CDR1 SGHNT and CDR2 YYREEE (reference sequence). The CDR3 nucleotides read TGTGCCAGCAGCTTAGCAGGGGGGGACCTTCTGACTTTC. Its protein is CASSLAGGDLLTF.

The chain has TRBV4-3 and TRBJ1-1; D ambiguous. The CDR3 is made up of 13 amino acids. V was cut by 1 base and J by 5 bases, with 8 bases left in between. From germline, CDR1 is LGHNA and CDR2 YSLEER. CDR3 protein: CASSQGLWTEAFF. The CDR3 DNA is TGCGCCAGCAGCCAAGGACTTTGGACTGAAGCTTTCTTT.

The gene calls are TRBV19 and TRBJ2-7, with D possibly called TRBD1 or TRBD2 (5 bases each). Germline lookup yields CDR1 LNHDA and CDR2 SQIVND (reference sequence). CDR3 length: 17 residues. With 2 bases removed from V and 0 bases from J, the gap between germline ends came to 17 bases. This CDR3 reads CASSIRGFGTDSYEQYF. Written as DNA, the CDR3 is TGTGCCAGTAGTATAAGGGGTTTCGGGACCGACTCCTACGAGCAGTACTTC.

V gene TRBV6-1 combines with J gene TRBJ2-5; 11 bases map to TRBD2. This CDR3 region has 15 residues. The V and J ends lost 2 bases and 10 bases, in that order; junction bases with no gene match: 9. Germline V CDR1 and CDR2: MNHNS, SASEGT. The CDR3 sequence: CASSELASGGMFQYF. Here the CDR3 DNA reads TGTGCCAGCAGTGAATTGGCTAGCGGGGGGATGTTCCAGTACTTC.

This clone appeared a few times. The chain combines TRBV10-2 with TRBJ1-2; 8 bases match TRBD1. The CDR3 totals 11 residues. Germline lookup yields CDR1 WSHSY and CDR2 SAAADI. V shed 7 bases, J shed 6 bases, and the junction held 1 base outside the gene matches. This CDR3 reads CASTGGDGYTF. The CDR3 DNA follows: TGCGCCAGCACAGGGGGCGATGGCTACACCTTC.

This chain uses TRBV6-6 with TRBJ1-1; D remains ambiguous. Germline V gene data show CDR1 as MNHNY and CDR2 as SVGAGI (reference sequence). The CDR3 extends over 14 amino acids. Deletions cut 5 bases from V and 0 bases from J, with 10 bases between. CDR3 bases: TGTGCCAGCAGTACGACGGCGTTGAACACTGAAGCTTTCTTT. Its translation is CASSTTALNTEAFF.

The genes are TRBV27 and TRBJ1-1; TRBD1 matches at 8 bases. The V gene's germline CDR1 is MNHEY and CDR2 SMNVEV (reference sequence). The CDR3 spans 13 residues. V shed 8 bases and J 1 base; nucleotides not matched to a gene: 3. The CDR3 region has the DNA TGTGCCAGCGCCGGGACAGGGAACACTGAAGCTTTCTTT. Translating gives CASAGTGNTEAFF.

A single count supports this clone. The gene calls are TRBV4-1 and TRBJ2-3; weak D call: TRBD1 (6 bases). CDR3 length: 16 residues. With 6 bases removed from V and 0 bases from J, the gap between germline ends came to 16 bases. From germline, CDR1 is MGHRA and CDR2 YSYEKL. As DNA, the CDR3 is TGCGCCAGCAGTCCCGGGACATCTTTTAGCACAGATACGCAGTATTTT. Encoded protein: CASSPGTSFSTDTQYF.

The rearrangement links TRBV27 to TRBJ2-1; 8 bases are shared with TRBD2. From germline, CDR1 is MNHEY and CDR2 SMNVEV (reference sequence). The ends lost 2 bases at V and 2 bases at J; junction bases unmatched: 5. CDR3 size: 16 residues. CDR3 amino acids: CASSLSSGATYNEQFF. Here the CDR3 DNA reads TGTGCCAGCAGTTTAAGTAGCGGGGCTACCTACAATGAGCAGTTCTTC.

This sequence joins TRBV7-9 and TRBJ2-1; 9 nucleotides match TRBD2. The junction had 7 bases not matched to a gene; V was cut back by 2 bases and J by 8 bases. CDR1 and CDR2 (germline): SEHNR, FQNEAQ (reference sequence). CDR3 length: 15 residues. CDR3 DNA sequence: TGTGCCAGCAGCTTATCTACTAGCGGGTTGGATGAGCAGTTCTTC. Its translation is CASSLSTSGLDEQFF.

The CDR3 region is CASSLVAGGHYEQYF. CDR3 nucleotides: TGTGCCAGCAGCTTAGTTGCGGGAGGCCACTACGAGCAGTACTTC. V usage is TRBV7-9 and J usage is TRBJ2-7, with 8 bases aligning to TRBD2. J was trimmed by 3 bases and V by 1 base; bases with no gene match: 5. CDR1 is SEHNR, CDR2 FQNEAQ, per germline (reference sequence). CDR3 size: 15 residues.

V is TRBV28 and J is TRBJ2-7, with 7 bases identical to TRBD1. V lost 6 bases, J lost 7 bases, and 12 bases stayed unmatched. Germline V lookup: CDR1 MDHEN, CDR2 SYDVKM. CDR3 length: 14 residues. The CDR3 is CASSHKGGLGEQYF. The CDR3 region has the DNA TGTGCCAGCAGCCATAAAGGGGGCTTAGGTGAGCAGTACTTC.

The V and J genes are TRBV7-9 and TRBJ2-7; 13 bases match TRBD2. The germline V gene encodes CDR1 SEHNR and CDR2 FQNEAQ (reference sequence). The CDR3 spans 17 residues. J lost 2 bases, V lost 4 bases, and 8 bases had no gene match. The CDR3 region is CASSSRTSGGYPYEQYF. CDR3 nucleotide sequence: TGTGCCAGCAGCTCCCGGACTAGCGGGGGATACCCCTACGAGCAGTACTTC.

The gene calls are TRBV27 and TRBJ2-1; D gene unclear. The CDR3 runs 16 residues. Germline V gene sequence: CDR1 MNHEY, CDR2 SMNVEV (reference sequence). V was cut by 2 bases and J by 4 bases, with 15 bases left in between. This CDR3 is CASSLGSRTAYNEQFF. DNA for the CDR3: TGTGCCAGCAGTTTAGGTTCTAGGACCGCTTACAATGAGCAGTTCTTC.

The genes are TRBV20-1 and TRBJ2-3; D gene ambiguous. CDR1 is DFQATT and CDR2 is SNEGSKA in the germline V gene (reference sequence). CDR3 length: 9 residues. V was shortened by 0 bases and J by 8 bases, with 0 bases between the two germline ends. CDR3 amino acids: CSARDTQYF. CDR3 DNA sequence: TGCAGTGCTAGAGATACGCAGTATTTT.

The CDR3 bases are TGTGCCAGCAGTTCTGGGACCGAGCAGTACTTC. Translated, it gives CASSSGTEQYF. The V and J genes are TRBV25-1 and TRBJ2-7, with D possibly being TRBD1 or TRBD2 (5 bases each). The CDR3 covers 11 residues. Trimming left V 5 bases short and J 6 bases short, with 8 bases between. The germline CDR1 and CDR2 sequences are MGHDK and SYGVNS.

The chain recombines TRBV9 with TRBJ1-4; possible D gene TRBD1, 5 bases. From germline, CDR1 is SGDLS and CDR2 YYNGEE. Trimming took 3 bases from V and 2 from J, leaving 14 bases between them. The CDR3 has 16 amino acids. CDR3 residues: CASSAGPDMTNEKLFF. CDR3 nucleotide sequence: TGTGCCAGCAGCGCAGGCCCGGACATGACTAATGAAAAACTGTTTTTT.